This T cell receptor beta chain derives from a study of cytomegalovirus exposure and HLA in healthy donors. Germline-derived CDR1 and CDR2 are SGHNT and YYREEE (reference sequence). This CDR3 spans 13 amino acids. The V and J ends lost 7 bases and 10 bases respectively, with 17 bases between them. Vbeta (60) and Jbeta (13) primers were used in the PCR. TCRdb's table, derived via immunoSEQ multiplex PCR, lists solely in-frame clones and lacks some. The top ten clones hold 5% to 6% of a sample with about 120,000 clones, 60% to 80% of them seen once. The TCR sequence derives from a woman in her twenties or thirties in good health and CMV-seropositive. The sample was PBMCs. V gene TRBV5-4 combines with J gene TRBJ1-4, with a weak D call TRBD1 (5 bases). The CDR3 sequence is CASGTRDIGKLFF. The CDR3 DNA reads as TGTGCCAGCGGGACTCGGGATATAGGAAAACTGTTTTTT. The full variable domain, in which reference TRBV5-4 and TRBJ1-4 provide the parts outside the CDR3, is ETGVTQSPTHLIKTRGQQVTLRCSSQSGHNTVSWYQQALGQGPQFIFQYYREEENGRGNFPPRFSGLQFPNYSSELNVNALELDDSALYLCASGTRDIGKLFFGSGTQLSVL.